This entry is about one T cell receptor (beta chain). Sequencing was at deep level. Repertoires were generated with immunoSEQ multiplex PCR, while TCRdb's copy carries only in-frame clones and drops some. Among about 520,000 clones listed, roughly 80% were seen once. V was clipped by 5 bases and J by 4 bases; unmatched bases: 10. The CDR3 has 15 residues. This record belongs to a study of shared clonotypes between healthy human individuals. The material sequenced was PBMCs. The chain recombines TRBV23-1 with TRBJ2-5; TRBD2 agrees at 7 bases. TRBV23-1 is an open reading frame, and its role is uncertain. This TCR was sampled from a middle-aged woman in good health. Some clones in this sample may be carry-over from other donors' samples. The CDR3 DNA sequence: TGCGCCAGCAGTGAAAGAGCCGGGGAGGGAGAGACCCAGTACTTC. Translated, it gives CASSERAGEGETQYF.